Listed below are T cell receptor beta chains from one sample, sequenced in a study of T cells in localized non-small cell lung cancer. Data came from immunoSEQ multiplex PCR; TCRdb stores just in-frame clones and leaves some out. Of approximately 7,100 clones listed, approximately 90% are singletons. The sample was peripheral blood mononuclear cells, taken before any cancer treatment. The receptors were sampled from a male donor aged 60 or over with stage II lung adenocarcinoma. The CDR3 runs from the conserved cysteine through the conserved F or W. The D gene is left open where the match is weak. Only some rows state a clone size, as once, few, many or a class for expanded clones.

v_gene	d_gene	j_gene	abundance	len	CDR3aa	CDR3nt
TRBV10-3	-	TRBJ1-1	-	13	CAISVRLNTEAFF	TGTGCCATCAGTGTTCGGCTGAACACTGAAGCTTTCTTT
TRBV18	TRBD1	TRBJ1-5	once	14	CASSPGQAGQPQHF	TGTGCCAGCTCACCAGGACAGGCCGGTCAGCCCCAGCATTTT
TRBV29-1	-	TRBJ2-3	-	12	CSVRQTTDTQYF	TGCAGCGTGCGACAGACCACAGATACGCAGTATTTT
TRBV2	TRBD1	TRBJ2-7	once	17	CASRGTGFVSGPDEQYF	TGTGCCAGCAGGGGGACAGGGTTTGTCTCGGGTCCCGACGAGCAGTACTTC
TRBV5-1	-	TRBJ2-1	-	15	CASSLDGGSLNEQFF	TGCGCCAGCAGCTTGGATGGGGGTAGTTTAAATGAGCAGTTCTTC
TRBV5-4	TRBD1	TRBJ2-7	-	15	CASSSGTGSFYEQYF	TGTGCCAGCAGCTCCGGGACAGGGAGTTTCTACGAGCAGTACTTC
TRBV5-4	TRBD1	TRBJ1-1	-	12	CASSIARGEAFF	TGTGCCAGCAGCATAGCCAGGGGGGAAGCTTTCTTT
TRBV5-5	-	TRBJ1-5	-	12	CASSLGEQPQHF	TGTGCCAGCAGCTTGGGGGAGCAGCCCCAGCATTTT
TRBV7-2	-	TRBJ1-5	few	13	CASSLGWGQPQHF	TGTGCCAGCAGCTTAGGATGGGGACAGCCCCAGCATTTT
TRBV4-3	TRBD2	TRBJ2-3	-	16	CASSQGSGGHPDTQYF	TGCGCCAGCAGCCAAGGCAGCGGGGGGCACCCAGATACGCAGTATTTT
TRBV6-6	TRBD2	TRBJ2-3	once	16	CASRSTSGGDTDTQYF	TGTGCCAGCAGGTCCACTAGCGGGGGCGATACAGATACGCAGTATTTT
TRBV7-9	-	TRBJ1-2	-	12	CASSPTGEGYTF	TGTGCCAGCAGCCCAACTGGAGAAGGCTACACCTTC
TRBV27	TRBD1	TRBJ1-6	few	15	CASRRGQGNNSPLHF	TGTGCCAGCAGGCGAGGACAGGGAAACAATTCACCCCTCCACTTT
TRBV7-3	-	TRBJ2-2	-	15	CASSPQGTYTGELFF	TGTGCCAGCAGTCCCCAGGGTACTTACACCGGGGAGCTGTTTTTT
TRBV7-2	-	TRBJ1-2	-	11	CASSLDGGYTF	TGTGCCAGCAGCTTAGACGGTGGCTACACCTTC
TRBV7-9	-	TRBJ2-7	-	12	CASSLSGYEQYF	TGTGCCAGCAGCCTAAGCGGGTACGAGCAGTACTTC
TRBV7-8	-	TRBJ2-7	-	12	CASSLMKYEQYF	TGTGCCAGCAGCTTAATGAAGTACGAGCAGTACTTC
TRBV4-3	-	TRBJ2-1	-	16	CASSQGLKVGGYEQFF	TGCGCCAGCAGCCAAGGGCTCAAAGTCGGGGGCTATGAGCAGTTCTTC
TRBV11-2	TRBD1	TRBJ2-7	-	14	CASSLGTGSYEQYF	TGTGCCAGCAGCCTCGGGACAGGGTCCTACGAGCAGTACTTC
TRBV19	TRBD1	TRBJ1-2	once	14	CASSPGDREYGYTF	TGTGCCAGTAGTCCCGGGGACAGGGAATATGGCTACACCTTC
TRBV7-2	-	TRBJ1-2	-	12	CASSLSGYGYTF	TGTGCCAGCAGCTTAAGCGGCTATGGCTACACCTTC
TRBV2	-	TRBJ2-3	-	14	CASKGGARTDTQYF	TGTGCCAGCAAGGGGGGGGCGAGAACAGATACGCAGTATTTT
TRBV18	-	TRBJ1-1	-	16	CASSPSSGGGRTEAFF	TGTGCCAGCTCCCCCTCATCCGGGGGCGGTCGGACTGAAGCTTTCTTT
TRBV2	-	TRBJ1-6	-	15	CASSVSGPYNSPLHF	TGTGCCAGCAGTGTATCAGGGCCTTATAATTCACCCCTCCACTTT
TRBV11-2	-	TRBJ2-7	-	14	CASSLGGSGEDRYF	TGTGCCAGCAGCTTAGGAGGGTCAGGGGAAGATCGGTACTTC
TRBV5-8	TRBD1	TRBJ1-4	-	15	CASSVGTGVNEKLFF	TGTGCCAGCAGCGTAGGGACAGGAGTTAATGAAAAACTGTTTTTT
TRBV18	-	TRBJ1-1	-	15	CASSRGHEANTEAFF	TGTGCCAGCTCACGAGGACACGAGGCCAACACTGAAGCTTTCTTT
TRBV7-8	-	TRBJ1-6	-	19	CASSLESVAGRSYNSPLHF	TGTGCCAGCAGCTTAGAGTCGGTCGCAGGGAGGTCCTATAATTCACCCCTCCACTTT
TRBV19	-	TRBJ1-1	-	13	CASSRGARTEAFF	TGTGCCAGTAGTCGGGGGGCGCGCACTGAAGCTTTCTTT
TRBV7-2	-	TRBJ1-2	-	12	CASSLASLGYTF	TGTGCCAGCAGCTTAGCGTCGCTTGGCTACACCTTC
TRBV6-6	-	TRBJ1-6	-	14	CASSYSGGDSPLHF	TGTGCCAGCAGTTACTCAGGGGGAGATTCACCCCTCCACTTT
TRBV7-9	-	TRBJ1-3	-	16	CASSPQAPSSGNTIYF	TGTGCCAGCAGCCCCCAGGCACCGAGCTCTGGAAACACCATATATTTT
TRBV7-9	-	TRBJ1-2	-	13	CASSSAAGYGYTF	TGTGCCAGCAGCTCGGCGGCAGGGTATGGCTACACCTTC
TRBV20-1	-	TRBJ2-5	-	11	CSAPGRETQYF	TGCAGTGCTCCAGGGAGAGAGACCCAGTACTTC
TRBV5-4	-	TRBJ1-1	-	15	CASSTNNLMNTEAFF	TGTGCCAGCAGCACTAACAACCTCATGAACACTGAAGCTTTCTTT
TRBV5-6	-	TRBJ2-3	-	16	CASSLAGGLNANTQYF	TGTGCCAGCAGCTTGGCCGGGGGACTGAACGCAAATACGCAGTATTTT
TRBV5-1	-	TRBJ2-7	-	15	CASSLERGEFYEQYF	TGCGCCAGCAGCTTGGAGAGGGGAGAGTTCTACGAGCAGTACTTC
TRBV5-8	-	TRBJ2-7	-	12	CASSLRTYEQYF	TGTGCCAGCAGCTTGAGGACTTACGAGCAGTACTTC
TRBV19	-	TRBJ1-1	once	14	CASSIARPNTEAFF	TGTGCCAGTAGTATAGCGCGACCGAACACTGAAGCTTTCTTT
TRBV20-1	-	TRBJ2-5	-	10	CSVEEETQYF	TGCAGTGTTGAAGAAGAGACCCAGTACTTC
TRBV4-3	-	TRBJ1-2	-	14	CASSQGHANYGYTF	TGCGCCAGCAGCCAAGGACACGCAAACTATGGCTACACCTTC
TRBV7-9	-	TRBJ1-1	-	17	CASSGKSQEAVNTEAFF	TGTGCCAGCAGCGGGAAGTCACAGGAGGCGGTGAACACTGAAGCTTTCTTT
TRBV27	-	TRBJ2-5	-	14	CASSSQGRQETQYF	TGTGCCAGCAGTTCACAGGGGAGGCAAGAGACCCAGTACTTC
TRBV7-3	TRBD1	TRBJ1-6	-	15	CASSPRGDENSPLHF	TGTGCCAGCAGTCCCAGGGGGGATGAGAATTCACCCCTCCACTTT
TRBV13	-	TRBJ1-1	-	17	CASSFGGIPIMNTEAFF	TGTGCCAGCAGCTTCGGGGGTATTCCGATTATGAACACTGAAGCTTTCTTT
TRBV14	-	TRBJ1-6	-	13	CASSPHTKSPLHF	TGTGCCAGCAGCCCTCACACGAAGTCACCCCTCCACTTT
TRBV4-2	-	TRBJ2-2	-	15	CASSQEELLGGELFF	TGTGCCAGCAGCCAAGAAGAGCTTTTAGGCGGGGAGCTGTTTTTT
TRBV10-3	-	TRBJ2-5	-	14	CAIRESGTKETQYF	TGTGCCATCAGGGAATCCGGGACAAAAGAGACCCAGTACTTC
TRBV4-3	-	TRBJ1-2	-	15	CASSQDGTLHYGYTF	TGCGCCAGCAGCCAAGACGGGACACTCCACTATGGCTACACCTTC
TRBV7-8	TRBD2	TRBJ2-7	-	14	CASKTASGGGKQYF	TGTGCCAGCAAGACGGCTAGCGGGGGGGGCAAGCAGTACTTC
TRBV5-6	-	TRBJ2-6	-	15	CASREYPPGANVLTF	TGTGCCAGCAGAGAATACCCCCCTGGGGCCAACGTCCTGACTTTC
TRBV7-9	-	TRBJ2-5	-	13	CASSRTLQETQYF	TGTGCCAGCAGCAGGACCCTCCAAGAGACCCAGTACTTC
TRBV7-2	-	TRBJ2-7	-	12	CASSSSGYEQYF	TGTGCCAGCAGCTCCTCGGGGTACGAGCAGTACTTC
TRBV29-1	-	TRBJ2-2	-	14	CSVVRSGNTGELFF	TGCAGCGTTGTTCGGAGTGGAAACACCGGGGAGCTGTTTTTT
TRBV6-5	-	TRBJ1-1	-	13	CASSYLPGTEAFF	TGTGCCAGCAGTTACCTGCCGGGCACTGAAGCTTTCTTT